This T cell receptor beta chain originates from a study of blood T cell repertoires in COVID-19. Study in general: The United States, Italy and Spain provided the acute and convalescent COVID-19 samples.

Trimming removed 5 bases at V and 1 base at J, with 9 bases between. The CDR3 totals 13 residues. CDR1 and CDR2 from the germline V gene are GTSNPN and SVGIG (reference sequence). Individuals drawn from approximately 26 US areas were roughly 18 to 89 years old. Grouping used clinical history reported by participants in a survey and questionnaire. Sequencing used immunoSEQ multiplex PCR; TCRdb keeps in-frame clones, though not all of them. The sample carries about 270,000 clones, approximately 89% recorded once. Specimen: PBMCs or T cells enriched from blood (not recorded which). The gene calls are TRBV30 and TRBJ1-3; D is perhaps TRBD1 (5 bases). The clonotype comes from a middle-aged man who had been exposed to COVID-19. In DNA, the CDR3 is TGTGCCTGGTCTACAGGATCTGGAAACACCATATATTTT. Translation: CAWSTGSGNTIYF.